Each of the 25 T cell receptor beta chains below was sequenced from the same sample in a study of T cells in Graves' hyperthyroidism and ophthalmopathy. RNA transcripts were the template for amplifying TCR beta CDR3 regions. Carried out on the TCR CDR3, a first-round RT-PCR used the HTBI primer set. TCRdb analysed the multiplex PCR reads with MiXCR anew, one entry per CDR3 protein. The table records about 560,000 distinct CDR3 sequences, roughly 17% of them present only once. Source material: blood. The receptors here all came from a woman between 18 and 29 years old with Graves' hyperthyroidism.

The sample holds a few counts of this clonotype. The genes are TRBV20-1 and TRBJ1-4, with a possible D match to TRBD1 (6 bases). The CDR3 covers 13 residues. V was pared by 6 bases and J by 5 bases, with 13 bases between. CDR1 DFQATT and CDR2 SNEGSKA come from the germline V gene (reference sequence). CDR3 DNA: TGCAGTGCGAATAGGGGGGAGAATGAAAAACTGTTTTTT. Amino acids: CSANRGENEKLFF.

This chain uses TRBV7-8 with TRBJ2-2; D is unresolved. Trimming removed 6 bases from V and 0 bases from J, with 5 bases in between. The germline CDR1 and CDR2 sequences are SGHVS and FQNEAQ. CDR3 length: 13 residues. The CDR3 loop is CASRVSNTGELFF. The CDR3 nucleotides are TGTGCCAGCAGGGTTTCGAACACCGGGGAGCTGTTTTTT.

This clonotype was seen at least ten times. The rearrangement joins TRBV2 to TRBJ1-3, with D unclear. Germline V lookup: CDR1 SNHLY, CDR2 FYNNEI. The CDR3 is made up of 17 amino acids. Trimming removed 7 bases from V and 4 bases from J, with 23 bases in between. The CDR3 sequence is CASILPWTAGQGNTIYF. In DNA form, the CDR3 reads TGTGCCAGCATTTTACCTTGGACCGCGGGCCAAGGAAACACCATATATTTT. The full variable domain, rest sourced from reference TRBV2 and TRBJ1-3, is EPEVTQTPSHQVTQMGQEVILRCVPISNHLYFYWYRQILGQKVEFLVSFYNNEISEKSEIFDDQFSVERPDGSNFTLKIRSTKLEDSAMYFCASILPWTAGQGNTIYFGEGSWLTVV.

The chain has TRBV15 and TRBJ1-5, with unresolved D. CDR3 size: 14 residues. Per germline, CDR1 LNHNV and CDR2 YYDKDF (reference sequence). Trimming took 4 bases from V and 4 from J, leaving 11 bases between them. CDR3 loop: CATSTAGYNQPQHF. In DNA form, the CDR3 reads TGTGCCACCAGCACCGCGGGGTATAATCAGCCCCAGCATTTT.

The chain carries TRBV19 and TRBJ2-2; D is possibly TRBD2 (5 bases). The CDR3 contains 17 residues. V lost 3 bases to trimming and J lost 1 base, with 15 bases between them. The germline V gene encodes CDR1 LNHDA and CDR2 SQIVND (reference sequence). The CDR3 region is CASSMTWASWNTGELFF. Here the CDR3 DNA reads TGTGCCAGTAGTATGACTTGGGCTAGCTGGAACACCGGGGAGCTGTTTTTT.

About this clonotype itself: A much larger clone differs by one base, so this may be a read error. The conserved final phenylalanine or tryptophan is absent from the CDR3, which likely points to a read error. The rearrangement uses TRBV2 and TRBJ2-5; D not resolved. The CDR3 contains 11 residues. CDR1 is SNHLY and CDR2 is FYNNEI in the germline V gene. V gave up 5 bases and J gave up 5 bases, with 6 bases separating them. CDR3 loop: CASSPVETQYV. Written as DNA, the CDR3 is TGTGCCAGCAGTCCGGTGGAGACCCAGTACGTC.

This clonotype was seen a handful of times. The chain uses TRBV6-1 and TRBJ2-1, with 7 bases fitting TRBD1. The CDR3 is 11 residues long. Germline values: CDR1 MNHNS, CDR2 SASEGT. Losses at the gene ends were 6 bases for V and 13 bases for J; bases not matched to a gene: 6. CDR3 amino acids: CASSPDRVQFF. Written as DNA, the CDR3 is TGTGCCAGCAGCCCTGACAGGGTCCAGTTCTTC.

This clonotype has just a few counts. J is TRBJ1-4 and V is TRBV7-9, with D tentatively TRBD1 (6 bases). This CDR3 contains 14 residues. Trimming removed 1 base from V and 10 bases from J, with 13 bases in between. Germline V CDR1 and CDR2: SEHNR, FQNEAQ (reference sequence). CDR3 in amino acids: CASSLGQALGKLFF. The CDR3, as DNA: TGTGCCAGCAGCTTAGGACAGGCACTAGGAAAACTGTTTTTT.

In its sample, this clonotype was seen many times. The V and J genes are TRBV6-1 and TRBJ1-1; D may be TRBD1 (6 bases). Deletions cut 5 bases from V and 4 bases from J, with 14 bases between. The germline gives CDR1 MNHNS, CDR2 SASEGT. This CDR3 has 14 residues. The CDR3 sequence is CASSLGGAGTEAFF. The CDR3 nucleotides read TGTGCCAGCAGTTTGGGGGGCGCGGGCACTGAAGCTTTCTTT.

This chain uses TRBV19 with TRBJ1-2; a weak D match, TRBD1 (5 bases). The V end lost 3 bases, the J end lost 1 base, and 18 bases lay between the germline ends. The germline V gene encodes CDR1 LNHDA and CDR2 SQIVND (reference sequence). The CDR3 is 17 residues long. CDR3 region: CASSMRLGQISNYGYTF. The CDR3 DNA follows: TGTGCCAGTAGTATGAGGTTGGGGCAGATAAGTAACTATGGCTACACCTTC.

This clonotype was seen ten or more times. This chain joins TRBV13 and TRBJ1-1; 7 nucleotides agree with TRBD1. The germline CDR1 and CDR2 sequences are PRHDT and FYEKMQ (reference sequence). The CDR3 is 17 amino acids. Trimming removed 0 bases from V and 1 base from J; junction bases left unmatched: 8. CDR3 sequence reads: CASSLGGRRGSNTEAFF. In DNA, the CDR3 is TGTGCCAGCAGCTTAGGCGGGCGCAGGGGGTCGAACACTGAAGCTTTCTTT.

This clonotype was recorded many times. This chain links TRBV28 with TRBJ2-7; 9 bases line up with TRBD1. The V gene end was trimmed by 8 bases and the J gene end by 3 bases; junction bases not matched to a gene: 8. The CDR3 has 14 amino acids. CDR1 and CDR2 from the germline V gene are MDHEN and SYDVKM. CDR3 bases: TGTGCCAGCGGACCGGGACAGGGATTCTACGAGCAGTACTTC. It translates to CASGPGQGFYEQYF.

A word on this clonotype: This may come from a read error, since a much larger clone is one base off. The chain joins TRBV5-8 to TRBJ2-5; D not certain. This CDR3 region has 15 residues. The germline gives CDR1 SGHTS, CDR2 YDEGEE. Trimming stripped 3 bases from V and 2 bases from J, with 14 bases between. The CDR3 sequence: CASSWCFGPQETQYF. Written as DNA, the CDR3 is TGTGCCAGCAGCTGGTGTTTCGGACCACAAGAGACCCAGTACTTC.

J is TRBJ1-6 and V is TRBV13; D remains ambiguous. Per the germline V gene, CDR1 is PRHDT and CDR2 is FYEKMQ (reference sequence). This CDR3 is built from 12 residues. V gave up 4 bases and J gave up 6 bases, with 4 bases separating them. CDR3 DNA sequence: TGTGCCAGCAGCTGGCCTAATTCACCCCTCCACTTT. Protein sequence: CASSWPNSPLHF.

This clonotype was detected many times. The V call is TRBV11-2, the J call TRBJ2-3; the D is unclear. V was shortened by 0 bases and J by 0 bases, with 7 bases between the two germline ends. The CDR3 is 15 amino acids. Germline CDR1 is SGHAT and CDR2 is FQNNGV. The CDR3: CASSLDFGSTDTQYF. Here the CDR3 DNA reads TGTGCCAGCAGCTTAGATTTCGGGAGCACAGATACGCAGTATTTT.

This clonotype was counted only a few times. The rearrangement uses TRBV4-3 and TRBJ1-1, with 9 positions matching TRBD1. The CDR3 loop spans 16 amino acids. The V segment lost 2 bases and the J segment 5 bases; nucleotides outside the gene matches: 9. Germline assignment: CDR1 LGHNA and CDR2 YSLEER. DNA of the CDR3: TGCGCCAGCAGCCAACCCGGGACAGGGCTCGGGACTGAAGCTTTCTTT. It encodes CASSQPGTGLGTEAFF.

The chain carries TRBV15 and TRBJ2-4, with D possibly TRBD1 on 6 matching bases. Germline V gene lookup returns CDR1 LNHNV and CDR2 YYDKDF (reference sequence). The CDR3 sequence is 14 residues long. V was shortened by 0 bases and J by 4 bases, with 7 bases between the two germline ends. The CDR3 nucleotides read TGTGCCACCAGCAGAGAACAGGGTAAAAACATTCAGTACTTC. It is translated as CATSREQGKNIQYF.

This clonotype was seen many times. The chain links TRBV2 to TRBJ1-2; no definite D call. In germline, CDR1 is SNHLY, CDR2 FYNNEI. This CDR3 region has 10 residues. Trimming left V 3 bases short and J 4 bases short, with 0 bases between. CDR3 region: CASSDYGYTF. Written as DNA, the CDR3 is TGTGCCAGCAGTGACTATGGCTACACCTTC.

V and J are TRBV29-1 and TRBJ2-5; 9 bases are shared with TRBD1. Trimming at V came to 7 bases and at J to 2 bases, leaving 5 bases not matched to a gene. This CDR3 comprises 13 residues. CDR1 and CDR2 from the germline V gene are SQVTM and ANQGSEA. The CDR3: CSAGDRDQETQYF. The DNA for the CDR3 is TGCAGCGCTGGGGACAGGGATCAAGAGACCCAGTACTTC.

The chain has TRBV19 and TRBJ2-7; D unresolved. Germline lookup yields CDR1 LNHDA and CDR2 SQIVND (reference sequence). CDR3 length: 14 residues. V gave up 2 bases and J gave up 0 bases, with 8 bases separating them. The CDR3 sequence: CASSINPISYEQYF. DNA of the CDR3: TGTGCCAGTAGTATAAATCCAATCTCCTACGAGCAGTACTTC.

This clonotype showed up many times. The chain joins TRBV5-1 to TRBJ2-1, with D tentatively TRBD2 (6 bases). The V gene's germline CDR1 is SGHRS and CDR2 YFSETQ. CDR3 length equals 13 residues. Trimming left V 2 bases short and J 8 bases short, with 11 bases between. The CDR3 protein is CASSFRASDEQFF. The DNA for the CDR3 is TGCGCCAGCAGCTTCCGGGCTAGCGATGAGCAGTTCTTC.

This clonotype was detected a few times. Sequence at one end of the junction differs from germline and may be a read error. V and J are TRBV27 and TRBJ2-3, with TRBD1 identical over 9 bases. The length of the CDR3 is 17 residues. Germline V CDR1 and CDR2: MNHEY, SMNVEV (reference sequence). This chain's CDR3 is CASRQFSGTGWSDAQYF. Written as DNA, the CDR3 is TGTGCCAGCAGGCAATTTTCCGGGACAGGGTGGTCAGATGCGCAGTATTTT.

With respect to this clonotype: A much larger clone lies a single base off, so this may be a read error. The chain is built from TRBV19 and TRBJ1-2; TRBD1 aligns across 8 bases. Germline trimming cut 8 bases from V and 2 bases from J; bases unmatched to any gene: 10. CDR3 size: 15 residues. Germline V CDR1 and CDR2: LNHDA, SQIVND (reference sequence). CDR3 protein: CASGTRDRLNYGYTF. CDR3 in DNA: TGTGCCAGTGGTACCCGGGACAGGTTAAACTATGGCTACACCTTC.

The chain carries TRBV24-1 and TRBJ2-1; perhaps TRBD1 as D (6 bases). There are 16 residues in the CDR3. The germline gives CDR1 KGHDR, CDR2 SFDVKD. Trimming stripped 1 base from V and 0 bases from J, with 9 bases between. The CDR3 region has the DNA TGTGCCACCAGTGATTTTTCACAGGGCTCCTACAATGAGCAGTTCTTC. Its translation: CATSDFSQGSYNEQFF.

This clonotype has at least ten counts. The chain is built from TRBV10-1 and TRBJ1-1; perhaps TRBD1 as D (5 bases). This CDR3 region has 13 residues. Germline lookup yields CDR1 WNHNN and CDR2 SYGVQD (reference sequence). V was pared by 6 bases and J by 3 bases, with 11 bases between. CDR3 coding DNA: TGCGCCAGCAGAGGCAGGGCGGACACTGAAGCTTTCTTT. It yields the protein CASRGRADTEAFF.